The 27 T cell receptor beta chains in this list originate from one sample, sequenced in a study of PD-1 blockade in mismatch repair-deficient tumors (dated by TCRdb to 2017 to 2019). The library was produced with the immunoSEQ multiplex PCR assay. TCRdb holds this immuneACCESS table with in-frame rearrangements only. Some clones are missing; in checked studies, unresolved V genes explain under half, and the rest has no known cause. This sample comprises more than 15,000 clones, 65% to 85% of them detected only once. Together, the top ten hold around 3% of the sample. Sequencing used PBMCs, obtained 4 weeks after starting pembrolizumab. All receptors derive from an adult with mismatch repair-deficient cancer.

The chain joins TRBV6-4 to TRBJ1-1; D is perhaps TRBD1 (5 bases). This CDR3 contains 11 residues. CDR1 and CDR2 (germline): MRHNA, SNTAGT. V was shortened by 7 bases and J by 10 bases, with 13 bases between the two germline ends. This CDR3 reads CASTGHMTAFF. The CDR3 DNA reads TGTGCCAGCACTGGACACATGACAGCTTTCTTT.

The rearrangement joins TRBV29-1 to TRBJ2-3, with 7 bases identical to TRBD2. This CDR3 spans 15 amino acids. J lost 2 bases, V lost 2 bases, and 7 bases had no gene match. CDR1 is SQVTM and CDR2 is ANQGSEA in the germline V gene. CDR3 in amino acids: CSVERDSGHTDTQYF. CDR3 bases: TGCAGCGTTGAACGTGATAGCGGGCACACAGATACGCAGTATTTT.

Written as DNA, the CDR3 is TGCGCCAGCAGCCTAACGAGAGCGGATACGCAGTATTTT. Amino acids: CASSLTRADTQYF. The chain joins TRBV5-1 to TRBJ2-3, with D hard to call. Trimming removed 4 bases from V and 6 bases from J, with 12 bases in between. The germline CDR1 and CDR2 sequences are SGHRS and YFSETQ. The CDR3 consists of 13 residues.

As concerns this clone: No DNA is shown, since the ends of the CDR3 on it are uncertain; the CDR3 is the one TCRdb lists. This rearrangement joins TRBV28 to TRBJ1-1; the DNA was not used to check the table's D call, TRBD1. Termini included, the CDR3 measures 16 amino acids. Germline-derived CDR1 and CDR2 are MDHEN and SYDVKM. The CDR3 sequence is CASSILGQGFLTEAFF.

This clone was observed a handful of times. The rearrangement links TRBV29-1 to TRBJ2-1, with TRBD1 identical over 9 bases. This CDR3 has 13 residues. Germline V gives CDR1 SQVTM, CDR2 ANQGSEA. Trimming cost V 6 bases and J 13 bases; bases outside gene matches: 13. The DNA of the CDR3 is TGCAGCGTCGAACCTACGGGACAGGGAGGACAGTTCTTC. It translates to CSVEPTGQGGQFF.

The genes are TRBV5-1 and TRBJ2-7; 14 bases map to TRBD2. J gave up 6 bases and V 2 bases, and 1 base lay outside the gene matches. The CDR3 sequence is 14 residues long. The germline CDR1 and CDR2 sequences are SGHRS and YFSETQ. Written as DNA, the CDR3 is TGCGCCAGCAGCTTAGGACTAGCGGGAGGCGAGCAGTACTTC. Translation gives CASSLGLAGGEQYF.

The chain uses TRBV5-1 and TRBJ1-5; D is unresolved. Germline V CDR1 and CDR2: SGHRS, YFSETQ. V was clipped by 0 bases and J by 6 bases, with 10 bases between them. This CDR3 is built from 14 residues. The chain's CDR3 is CASSLGSGSQPQHF. DNA for the CDR3: TGCGCCAGCAGCTTGGGGTCGGGTTCTCAGCCCCAGCATTTT.

This chain connects TRBV7-7 to TRBJ2-5; weak D call: TRBD1 (6 bases). The V gene lost 1 base and the J gene lost 2 bases, with 14 bases spanning the gap. CDR3 length equals 16 residues. Germline CDR1 reads SSHAT; CDR2 reads FNYEAQ (reference sequence). Here the CDR3 DNA reads TGTGCCAGCAGCTTAGGAACAGGGTTAGGACAAGAGACCCAGTACTTC. It codes for CASSLGTGLGQETQYF.

The chain couples TRBV28 to TRBJ2-7, with D possibly TRBD2 on 5 matching bases. Trimming removed 3 bases at V and 0 bases at J, with 12 bases between. The CDR3 totals 15 residues. Germline CDR1 MDHEN, CDR2 SYDVKM. The CDR3 reads CASSFPLGSSYEQYF. CDR3 DNA: TGTGCCAGCAGTTTCCCCTTAGGGAGCTCCTACGAGCAGTACTTC.

Only a few counts were recorded for this clone. The V call is TRBV6-5, the J call TRBJ1-6; 8 bases map to TRBD1. CDR1 and CDR2 (germline): MNHEY, SVGAGI. Trimming cost V 7 bases and J 7 bases; bases outside gene matches: 3. The CDR3 covers 13 residues. CDR3 sequence reads: CASNRGVNSPLHF. CDR3 coding DNA: TGTGCCAGCAACAGGGGGGTGAATTCACCCCTCCACTTT.

The genes are TRBV7-8 and TRBJ1-2; D is unclear. Looked up from germline, CDR1 is SGHVS and CDR2 is FQNEAQ. This CDR3 region has 14 residues. V lost 2 bases and J lost 3, with 10 bases in between. For the CDR3, the DNA is TGTGCCAGCAGCTTATTGGTCGAGCACTATGGCTACACCTTC. This gives the protein CASSLLVEHYGYTF. Supplemented by reference TRBV7-8 and TRBJ1-2, the full variable domain reads GAGVSQSPRYKVAKRGQDVALRCDPISGHVSLFWYQQALGQGPEFLTYFQNEAQLDKSGLPSDRFFAERPEGSVSTLKIQRTQQEDSAVYLCASSLLVEHYGYTFGSGTRLTVV.

As for this clone: The same CDR3 also results from other DNA sequences found in this sample. The gene calls are TRBV28 and TRBJ2-7; tentative D call: TRBD1 (8 bases). The V end lost 6 bases, the J end lost 3 bases, and 18 bases lay between the germline ends. Germline CDR1 is MDHEN and CDR2 is SYDVKM. The CDR3 is 15 residues long. The CDR3 sequence is CASRTGGQARYEQYF. DNA for the CDR3: TGTGCCAGCAGGACGGGGGGACAGGCCCGCTACGAGCAGTACTTC.

The sample holds a few counts of this clone. CDR3 amino acids: CASRPTSGGYEQYF. DNA of the CDR3: TGTGCCAGCAGGCCGACTAGCGGGGGATACGAGCAGTACTTC. The chain links TRBV7-2 to TRBJ2-7, with 12 nucleotides matching TRBD2. The CDR3 has 14 amino acids. In germline, CDR1 is SGHTA, CDR2 FQGNSA. V lost 6 bases, J lost 4 bases, and 4 bases stayed unmatched.

This clone was detected only a few times. V and J are TRBV7-8 and TRBJ2-7; 9 bases line up with TRBD1. V lost 3 bases, J lost 3 bases, and 3 bases stayed unmatched. Germline CDR1 reads SGHVS; CDR2 reads FQNEAQ. The CDR3 loop spans 14 amino acids. The CDR3 protein is CASSFRDRVYEQYF. The CDR3 DNA follows: TGTGCCAGCAGCTTCCGGGACAGGGTCTACGAGCAGTACTTC. The complete variable domain, with remaining parts taken from reference TRBV7-8 and TRBJ2-7, reads GAGVSQSPRYKVAKRGQDVALRCDPISGHVSLFWYQQALGQGPEFLTYFQNEAQLDKSGLPSDRFFAERPEGSVSTLKIQRTQQEDSAVYLCASSFRDRVYEQYFGPGTRLTVT.

The V call is TRBV27, the J call TRBJ2-5; 7 bases agree with TRBD1. Germline V lookup: CDR1 MNHEY, CDR2 SMNVEV (reference sequence). The CDR3 consists of 17 residues. Losses at the gene ends were 0 bases for V and 6 bases for J; bases not matched to a gene: 13. CDR3 protein: CASSLSWFDRERKTQYF. In DNA form, the CDR3 reads TGTGCCAGCAGTTTATCGTGGTTTGACAGGGAGAGAAAGACCCAGTACTTC.

The V and J genes are TRBV20-1 and TRBJ2-3; no reliable D call. The germline V and J ends were trimmed by 8 bases and 2 bases, with 8 bases remaining between them. Germline CDR1 and CDR2: DFQATT and SNEGSKA (reference sequence). The CDR3 is made up of 11 amino acids. CDR3 residues: CSSLPTDTQYF. The CDR3 DNA sequence: TGCAGTAGCCTCCCCACAGATACGCAGTATTTT.

The rearrangement joins TRBV11-2 to TRBJ2-5; D not certain. This CDR3 is built from 13 residues. Trimming left V 2 bases short and J 5 bases short, with 9 bases between. The germline CDR1 and CDR2 sequences are SGHAT and FQNNGV. In DNA form, the CDR3 reads TGTGCCAGCAGCTTAAGTGTGGAGGAGACCCAGTACTTC. Amino acids: CASSLSVEETQYF.

V and J are TRBV28 and TRBJ2-4; TRBD1 might be the D (7 bases). The CDR3 runs 16 residues. Looked up from germline, CDR1 is MDHEN and CDR2 is SYDVKM. Deletions cut 3 bases from V and 1 base from J, with 13 bases between. DNA for the CDR3: TGTGCCAGCAGTTTTTCAGGGGGGCTCGCCAAAAACATTCAGTACTTC. It translates to CASSFSGGLAKNIQYF.

The chain uses TRBV28 and TRBJ2-1; 10 nucleotides agree with TRBD2. J was trimmed by 1 base and V by 5 bases; bases with no gene match: 8. Germline V CDR1 and CDR2: MDHEN, SYDVKM. The CDR3 sequence is 17 residues long. CDR3 sequence reads: CASSTVTSGLSYNEQFF. For the CDR3, the DNA is TGTGCCAGCAGTACCGTGACTAGCGGGCTTTCCTACAATGAGCAGTTCTTC.

This chain uses TRBV7-3 with TRBJ1-5; 9 nucleotides align to TRBD1. CDR3 size: 15 residues. V lost 6 bases, J lost 7 bases, and 10 bases stayed unmatched. Germline CDR1 reads SGHTA; CDR2 reads FQGTGA. The CDR3 bases are TGTGCCAGCAGGGCCCGGGACAGGGTACACCAGCCCCAGCATTTT. Its translation is CASRARDRVHQPQHF.

This chain joins TRBV4-1 and TRBJ2-5; possibly TRBD2 for D (5 bases). The CDR3 has 16 residues. Trimming took off 2 bases at V and 2 bases at J, with 15 bases between the two ends. Germline V CDR1 and CDR2: MGHRA, YSYEKL. The CDR3 sequence: CASSQSPRGLQETQYF. DNA of the CDR3: TGCGCCAGCAGCCAATCGCCTCGGGGTTTACAAGAGACCCAGTACTTC.

The chain's CDR3 is CASSLYRVGTGELFF. Here the CDR3 DNA reads TGCGCCAGCAGCTTGTACAGGGTGGGCACCGGGGAGCTGTTTTTT. The V and J genes are TRBV5-1 and TRBJ2-2; possibly TRBD1 for D (6 bases). Trimming took 1 base from V and 4 from J, leaving 11 bases between them. The V gene's germline CDR1 is SGHRS and CDR2 YFSETQ. The CDR3 spans 15 residues.

On this clone: At the DNA level, this CDR3 is encoded by other sequences in the same sample as well. For the CDR3, the DNA is TGCGCCAGCAGCCAAGCACTCTCTCCCCCGAGAAACATTCAGTACTTC. This sequence encodes CASSQALSPPRNIQYF. This sequence joins TRBV4-1 and TRBJ2-4; D unclear. The CDR3 has 16 amino acids. CDR1 and CDR2 from the germline V gene are MGHRA and YSYEKL. The V gene lost 1 base and the J gene lost 6 bases, with 16 bases spanning the gap.

The chain uses TRBV27 and TRBJ2-7; 7 bases line up with TRBD1. This CDR3 is 12 amino acids long. CDR1 MNHEY and CDR2 SMNVEV come from the germline V gene (reference sequence). Losses at the gene ends were 4 bases for V and 7 bases for J; bases not matched to a gene: 4. The CDR3 here is CASSSGQTEQYF. The CDR3 DNA reads TGTGCCAGCAGTTCGGGACAGACAGAGCAGTACTTC.

The genes are TRBV28 and TRBJ1-2, with D perhaps TRBD1 (5 bases). Trimming stripped 2 bases from V and 3 bases from J, with 19 bases between. Germline loops: CDR1 MDHEN, CDR2 SYDVKM. The CDR3 is 17 amino acids. CDR3 DNA: TGTGCCAGCAGTTTAGGCGGTCGTTGGGGCGCGCACTATGGCTACACCTTC. Its protein is CASSLGGRWGAHYGYTF.

The rearrangement uses TRBV28 and TRBJ2-1; 7 positions match TRBD2. The CDR3 is 13 amino acids. Germline CDR1 and CDR2: MDHEN and SYDVKM. The V gene end was trimmed by 8 bases and the J gene end by 6 bases; junction bases not matched to a gene: 7. CDR3 DNA: TGTGCCAGCGCGTATCCTAGCGGCAATGAGCAGTTCTTC. It encodes CASAYPSGNEQFF. Drawing the rest from reference TRBV28 and TRBJ2-1, the complete variable domain is DVKVTQSSRYLVKRTGEKVFLECVQDMDHENMFWYRQDPGLGLRLIYFSYDVKMKEKGDIPEGYSVSREKKERFSLILESASTNQTSMYLCASAYPSGNEQFFGPGTRLTVL.

The chain carries TRBV5-4 and TRBJ2-3; 7 bases match TRBD2. The CDR3 is 14 residues long. Germline V gene lookup returns CDR1 SGHNT and CDR2 YYREEE (reference sequence). Trimming took 5 bases from V and 0 from J; bases not matched to a gene: 3. CDR3 residues: CASSLSGSTDTQYF. CDR3 in DNA: TGTGCCAGCAGTCTTAGCGGGAGCACAGATACGCAGTATTTT.